Each of the 22 T cell receptor beta chains below was sequenced from the same sample in a study of sequential checkpoint blockade in melanoma. The protocol was immunoSEQ multiplex PCR, while the TCRdb copy is restricted to in-frame clones and leaves out a portion. The table records under 15,000 clones, 82% of them present only once. Treatment given: randomized to nivolumab then ipilimumab (arm A) or the reverse (arm B). Sample: CD8+ T cells sorted from blood (inferred from file names), taken from a patient given nivolumab and ipilimumab in sequence. The source is a human donor with melanoma.

This clone has more than one count but fewer than ten. In the same sample, other DNA sequences code for this CDR3. This chain uses TRBV27 with TRBJ1-5; 7 bases are a match to TRBD1. Germline lookup yields CDR1 MNHEY and CDR2 SMNVEV (reference sequence). The J segment lost 7 bases and the V segment lost 2 bases, leaving 2 bases of the junction unmatched. This CDR3 comprises 13 residues. CDR3 bases: TGTGCCAGCAGTTTACAGGGGGGCCAGCCCCAGCATTTT. Protein product: CASSLQGGQPQHF.

The count of this clone is one. This chain links TRBV7-2 with TRBJ1-1; D gene unclear. This CDR3 spans 12 amino acids. V lost 4 bases to trimming and J lost 7 bases, with 10 bases between them. Germline lookup yields CDR1 SGHTA and CDR2 FQGNSA. The CDR3 DNA is TGTGCCAGCAGCTCTGCAGGAGGTGAAGCTTTCTTT. The encoded protein is CASSSAGGEAFF.

The gene calls are TRBV5-4 and TRBJ1-1; 7 bases match TRBD1. The germline V gene encodes CDR1 SGHNT and CDR2 YYREEE (reference sequence). The V segment lost 2 bases and the J segment 7 bases; nucleotides outside the gene matches: 8. This CDR3 region has 14 residues. This CDR3 is CASSFRGPGLEAFF. As DNA, the CDR3 is TGTGCCAGCAGCTTTAGGGGGCCCGGGCTTGAAGCTTTCTTT.

This clone came up once. This CDR3 reads CASSLGLAGDYEQYF. CDR3 DNA: TGCGCCAGCAGCTTGGGACTAGCGGGAGACTACGAGCAGTACTTC. The chain joins TRBV5-1 to TRBJ2-7, with 12 bases matching TRBD2. The germline CDR1 and CDR2 sequences are SGHRS and YFSETQ. The CDR3 runs to 15 residues. The V and J ends lost 0 bases and 3 bases, in that order; junction bases with no gene match: 1.

The rearrangement links TRBV7-9 to TRBJ2-5, with D uncertain. CDR3 size: 11 residues. Trimming took off 5 bases at V and 5 bases at J, with 6 bases between the two ends. Germline CDR1 and CDR2: SEHNR and FQNEAQ (reference sequence). CDR3 loop: CASSPGETQYF. The CDR3 nucleotides are TGTGCCAGCAGCCCAGGCGAGACCCAGTACTTC. The complete variable domain, with remaining parts taken from reference TRBV7-9 and TRBJ2-5, reads DTGVSQNPRHKITKRGQNVTFRCDPISEHNRLYWYRQTLGQGPEFLTYFQNEAQLEKSRLLSDRFSAERPKGSFSTLEIQRTEQGDSAMYLCASSPGETQYFGPGTRLLVL.

This chain links TRBV4-1 with TRBJ1-1; no definite D call. The germline gives CDR1 MGHRA, CDR2 YSYEKL. The CDR3 has 17 amino acids. V lost 0 bases, J lost 0 bases, and 14 bases lay in between. This CDR3 reads CASSQDHTAFLNTEAFF. CDR3 coding DNA: TGCGCCAGCAGCCAAGATCACACAGCATTTTTGAACACTGAAGCTTTCTTT.

This rearrangement joins TRBV9 to TRBJ2-7; 9 bases line up with TRBD1. The CDR3 totals 15 residues. The V gene's germline CDR1 is SGDLS and CDR2 YYNGEE. V shed 0 bases and J 6 bases; nucleotides not matched to a gene: 7. The chain's CDR3 is CASSVAGEQGAEQYF. CDR3 nucleotides: TGTGCCAGCAGCGTAGCCGGTGAACAGGGGGCCGAGCAGTACTTC.

This clone has just one count. V gene TRBV10-2 combines with J gene TRBJ2-1, with 13 bases lining up with TRBD2. V dropped 10 bases and J dropped 5; count of bases not matched to a gene: 5. This CDR3 contains 14 residues. In germline, CDR1 is WSHSY, CDR2 SAAADI. The CDR3: CAIGTSGGDNEQFF. Written as DNA, the CDR3 is TGCGCCATCGGAACTAGCGGGGGGGACAATGAGCAGTTCTTC.

This sequence joins TRBV7-9 and TRBJ2-3; 10 nucleotides align to TRBD2. Germline V gene lookup returns CDR1 SEHNR and CDR2 FQNEAQ (reference sequence). This CDR3 has 16 amino acids. The J segment lost 1 base and the V segment lost 4 bases, leaving 5 bases of the junction unmatched. DNA for the CDR3: TGTGCCAGCAGCTCTCCTAGCGGGAGAGGCACAGATACGCAGTATTTT. Translating gives CASSSPSGRGTDTQYF.

The chain joins TRBV4-1 to TRBJ2-5; D unclear. The tail of the sequence fits TRBJ2-7 better, so the J call may be wrong. Germline V gene lookup returns CDR1 MGHRA and CDR2 YSYEKL. This CDR3 is built from 14 residues. The CDR3 sequence: CASSHQALSYEQYF. The CDR3 DNA is TGCGCCAGCAGCCATCAGGCCCTCTCCTACGAGCAGTACTTC.

The chain combines TRBV5-6 with TRBJ2-5; TRBD1 might be the D (5 bases). Germline V gene sequence: CDR1 SGHDT, CDR2 YYEEEE. Between the trimmed V and J ends, which lost 0 bases and 5 bases, there was a span of 14 bases. The CDR3 is 15 residues long. The CDR3 here is CASSLARVRKETQYF. CDR3 bases: TGTGCCAGCAGCTTGGCCAGGGTGAGGAAGGAGACCCAGTACTTC.

The J gene is TRBJ1-6, the V gene TRBV7-8; no clear D gene. The germline V gene encodes CDR1 SGHVS and CDR2 FQNEAQ. This CDR3 comprises 20 residues. V gave up 5 bases and J gave up 0 bases, with 23 bases separating them. The CDR3 sequence: CASSPKAEWRLSSYNSPLHF. The CDR3 bases are TGTGCCAGCAGCCCCAAAGCGGAGTGGCGGTTAAGCTCCTATAATTCACCCCTCCACTTT.

The chain is built from TRBV7-8 and TRBJ2-5; 9 bases match TRBD2. CDR1 and CDR2 from the germline V gene are SGHVS and FQNEAQ. The CDR3 runs 15 residues. Trimming at V came to 4 bases and at J to 2 bases, leaving 5 bases not matched to a gene. The CDR3 DNA sequence: TGTGCCAGCAGCTCGGGACTAGCCGCACAAGAGACCCAGTACTTC. Translating gives CASSSGLAAQETQYF.

The chain uses TRBV13 and TRBJ2-7, with D unresolved. The CDR3 consists of 13 residues. V gave up 5 bases and J gave up 4 bases, with 12 bases separating them. From germline, CDR1 is PRHDT and CDR2 FYEKMQ (reference sequence). CDR3 nucleotides: TGTGCCAGCAGCCCCCGTCCCCTTTACGAGCAGTACTTC. Protein product: CASSPRPLYEQYF.

This rearrangement joins TRBV9 to TRBJ1-2; 9 bases agree with TRBD1. CDR3 length: 18 amino acids. Germline CDR1 reads SGDLS; CDR2 reads YYNGEE. Losses at the gene ends were 4 bases for V and 5 bases for J; bases not matched to a gene: 18. In nucleotides, the CDR3 is TGTGCCAGCAGCCCCAGAATCGGACAGGGGAATCTTGAGTATGGCTACACCTTC. Translation gives CASSPRIGQGNLEYGYTF.

The chain couples TRBV6-5 to TRBJ2-7, with 13 bases fitting TRBD2. The CDR3 length is 15 residues. Germline loops: CDR1 MNHEY, CDR2 SVGAGI. The J segment lost 5 bases and the V segment lost 5 bases, leaving 6 bases of the junction unmatched. The CDR3 loop reads CASSRTSGSINEQYF. The CDR3 nucleotides read TGTGCCAGCAGTAGGACTAGCGGGAGTATCAACGAGCAGTACTTC.

The chain recombines TRBV7-9 with TRBJ1-2; D is perhaps TRBD1 (6 bases). The CDR3 length is 14 residues. Looked up from germline, CDR1 is SEHNR and CDR2 is FQNEAQ (reference sequence). Trimming removed 5 bases from V and 4 bases from J, with 14 bases in between. The CDR3 coding sequence is TGTGCCAGCAGCGCCACCACAGGGTTCTATGGCTACACCTTC. Translation: CASSATTGFYGYTF.

Details on this clone: Other DNA sequences of this sample code for an identical CDR3. The chain couples TRBV6-1 to TRBJ2-1, with 13 bases aligning to TRBD2. The CDR3 length is 17 residues. Unmatched junction bases numbered 7, after V lost 4 bases and J lost 4 bases. The germline gives CDR1 MNHNS, CDR2 SASEGT. Here the CDR3 DNA reads TGTGCCAGCAGTGCCTTACTAGCGGGGGGGCCGTACAATGAGCAGTTCTTC. Translating gives CASSALLAGGPYNEQFF.

The gene calls are TRBV19 and TRBJ2-7, with D maybe TRBD2 (6 bases). V lost 5 bases and J 4 bases, leaving 12 bases between the germline ends. In germline, CDR1 is LNHDA, CDR2 SQIVND (reference sequence). The CDR3 covers 13 residues. In DNA, the CDR3 is TGTGCCAGTAGTCCGGGACTTGGGTACGAGCAGTACTTC. This codes for CASSPGLGYEQYF.

The rearrangement links TRBV6-5 to TRBJ1-2; tentative D call: TRBD1 (5 bases). V was cut by 5 bases and J by 6 bases, with 16 bases left in between. Germline values: CDR1 MNHEY, CDR2 SVGAGI. The CDR3 consists of 14 residues. The DNA of the CDR3 is TGTGCCAGCAGTCAGCAGGGAGGTGGTGATGGCTACACCTTC. Its translation is CASSQQGGGDGYTF.

The gene calls are TRBV4-1 and TRBJ1-6; TRBD1 aligns across 10 bases. Trimming removed 2 bases from V and 6 bases from J; junction bases left unmatched: 13. CDR1 MGHRA and CDR2 YSYEKL come from the germline V gene. This CDR3 contains 19 residues. The CDR3 here is CASSQQATGGASGNSPLHF. CDR3 nucleotide sequence: TGCGCCAGCAGCCAACAGGCGACAGGGGGCGCCTCCGGTAATTCACCCCTCCACTTT.

This clone appeared a few times. The rearrangement links TRBV19 to TRBJ2-7; TRBD1 matches 9 bases. The CDR3 covers 14 residues. V gave up 7 bases and J gave up 4 bases; unmatched junction bases: 8. CDR1 and CDR2 (germline): LNHDA, SQIVND (reference sequence). The CDR3 DNA sequence: TGTGCCAGTACTGTGGGACAGGGAGCATACGAGCAGTACTTC. This encodes CASTVGQGAYEQYF.